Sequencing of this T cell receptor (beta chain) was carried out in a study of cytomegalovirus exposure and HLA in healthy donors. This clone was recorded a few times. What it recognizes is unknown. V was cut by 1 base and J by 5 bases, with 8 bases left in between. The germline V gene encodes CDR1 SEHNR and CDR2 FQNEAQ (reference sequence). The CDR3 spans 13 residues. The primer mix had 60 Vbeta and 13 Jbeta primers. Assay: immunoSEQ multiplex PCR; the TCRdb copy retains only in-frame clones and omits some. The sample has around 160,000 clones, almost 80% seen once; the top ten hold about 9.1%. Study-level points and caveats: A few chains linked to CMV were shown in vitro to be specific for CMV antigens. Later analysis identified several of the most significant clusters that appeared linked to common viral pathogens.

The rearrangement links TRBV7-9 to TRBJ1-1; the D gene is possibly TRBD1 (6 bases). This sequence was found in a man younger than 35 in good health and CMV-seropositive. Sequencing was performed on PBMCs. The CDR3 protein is CASSLEGGTEAFF. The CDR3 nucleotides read TGTGCCAGCAGCTTAGAGGGGGGGACTGAAGCTTTCTTT. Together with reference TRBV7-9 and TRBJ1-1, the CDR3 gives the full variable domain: DTGVSQNPRHKITKRGQNVTFRCDPISEHNRLYWYRQTLGQGPEFLTYFQNEAQLEKSRLLSDRFSAERPKGSFSTLEIQRTEQGDSAMYLCASSLEGGTEAFFGQGTRLTVV.